The clone carrying this T cell receptor beta chain was counted only a few times. The sample comes from a study of T-cell memory formation after mild COVID-19. TCRdb used MiXCR to reprocess the 5' RACE reads, holding one entry per CDR3 protein. The repertoire holds over 350,000 distinct CDR3 sequences, with around 24% as singletons. V was clipped by 3 bases and J by 8 bases; unmatched bases: 14. This CDR3 has 16 residues. The germline V gene has CDR1 SQVTM and CDR2 ANQGSEA. The source is an adult woman who had mild COVID-19 (a few samples of this study predate the infection). Cell type and time point are not known. V usage is TRBV29-1 and J usage is TRBJ2-1, with 9 nucleotides matching TRBD1. The sequenced sample consisted of PBMCs or a T cell subset sorted from them (not recorded which). In nucleotides, the CDR3 is TGCAGCGTTGACCCCATCCGGACAGGGGTAGTTGATGAGCAGTTCTTC. This gives the protein CSVDPIRTGVVDEQFF.